One sample yielded the 10 T cell receptor beta chains listed below, sequenced in a study of Graves' ophthalmopathy and Graves' hyperthyroidism. Amplification of TCR beta CDR3 regions used RNA transcripts. The first round was an RT-PCR with HTBI primers, and the second round was a multiplex PCR. One entry per CDR3 protein results from TCRdb running MiXCR on the multiplex PCR reads. The sample holds under 200,000 distinct CDR3 sequences, roughly 37% seen once. Sequencing input: peripheral blood. These receptors all come from a woman in her thirties or forties with Graves' ophthalmopathy.

V gene TRBV6-1 combines with J gene TRBJ2-7, with a possible D match to TRBD1 (6 bases). CDR1 and CDR2 from the germline V gene are MNHNS and SASEGT. There are 13 residues in the CDR3. Between the trimmed V and J ends, which lost 5 bases and 3 bases, there was a span of 11 bases. DNA of the CDR3: TGTGCCAGCAGTCGTGGGACAAACTACGAGCAGTACTTC. Its protein product is CASSRGTNYEQYF.

This clonotype was seen many times. This chain joins TRBV27 and TRBJ1-5; a possible D gene is TRBD1 (5 bases). Germline V CDR1 and CDR2: MNHEY, SMNVEV (reference sequence). V was shortened by 3 bases and J by 6 bases, with 6 bases between the two germline ends. The CDR3 is 12 residues long. In nucleotides, the CDR3 is TGTGCCAGCAGTTTGGGGGGTCAGCCCCAGCATTTT. Translated, it gives CASSLGGQPQHF.

This clonotype was seen a handful of times. The CDR3 DNA reads TGTGCCAGCAGTCAGACAGGGTCGTACGAGCAGTACTTC. This encodes CASSQTGSYEQYF. This chain links TRBV12-3 or TRBV12-4 with TRBJ2-7; 7 bases fit TRBD1. The CDR3 length is 13 residues. J gave up 4 bases and V 5 bases, and 5 bases lay outside the gene matches.

The chain couples TRBV12-3 or TRBV12-4 to TRBJ2-7; 9 positions agree with TRBD1. The CDR3 sequence is 14 residues long. The V segment lost 6 bases and the J segment 6 bases; nucleotides outside the gene matches: 9. This CDR3 is CASRPGTGFGEQYF. CDR3 coding DNA: TGTGCCAGCAGGCCCGGGACAGGGTTCGGCGAGCAGTACTTC.

This clonotype was recorded many times. The rearrangement uses TRBV6-2 or TRBV6-3 and TRBJ1-5; TRBD1 matches 8 bases. Germline V lookup: CDR1 MNHEY, CDR2 SVGEGT. The trim removed 5 bases at V and 3 bases at J, leaving 3 bases unmatched. The CDR3 sequence is 14 residues long. The DNA of the CDR3 is TGTGCCAGCAGTAGGGGACAGGACAATCAGCCCCAGCATTTT. Its translation is CASSRGQDNQPQHF.

The rearrangement joins TRBV4-1 to TRBJ2-7, with D possibly TRBD1 on 5 matching bases. V lost 5 bases to trimming and J lost 2 bases, with 10 bases between them. The CDR3 is 13 amino acids. Germline assignment: CDR1 MGHRA and CDR2 YSYEKL. CDR3 amino acids: CASSSQETYEQYF. CDR3 DNA: TGCGCCAGCAGCTCACAGGAGACCTACGAGCAGTACTTC.

The chain combines TRBV2 with TRBJ2-7, with a tentative D call TRBD1 (6 bases). V dropped 7 bases and J dropped 0 bases, with 10 bases sitting between them. The CDR3 loop spans 13 amino acids. CDR1 SNHLY and CDR2 FYNNEI come from the germline V gene. CDR3 coding DNA: TGTGCCAGCAACAGGGACACCTCCTACGAGCAGTACTTC. It is translated as CASNRDTSYEQYF.

This clonotype was observed many times. Here the CDR3 DNA reads TGTGCCAGCACCAGTACACTTGCTAACACTGAAGCTTTCTTT. It translates to CASTSTLANTEAFF. The V call is TRBV6-1, the J call TRBJ1-1; D is undetermined. This CDR3 region has 14 residues. Germline CDR1 and CDR2: MNHNS and SASEGT. V lost 7 bases and J lost 2, with 14 bases in between.

The chain employs TRBV6-2 or TRBV6-3 and TRBJ2-2, with D uncertain. Germline lookup yields CDR1 MNHEY and CDR2 SVGEGT. V was shortened by 10 bases and J by 3 bases, with 9 bases between the two germline ends. CDR3 size: 12 residues. The CDR3 DNA reads TGTGCCACCCTCGTTGACACCGGGGAGCTGTTTTTT. Translating it yields CATLVDTGELFF.

The chain couples TRBV7-2 to TRBJ2-2; D unclear. The CDR3 contains 16 residues. Germline CDR1 is SGHTA and CDR2 is FQGNSA. V lost 2 bases to trimming and J lost 4 bases, with 14 bases between them. In nucleotides, the CDR3 is TGTGCCAGCAGCTTAACGCGCTCGACCCTCACCGGGGAGCTGTTTTTT. It specifies CASSLTRSTLTGELFF.